This T cell receptor (beta chain) comes out of a study of post-analysis software for immune sequencing data. Study-wide background: The study covered relapsing-remitting, secondary progressive and progressive-relapsing courses of multiple sclerosis.

cDNA libraries of TCR beta carried unique molecular identifiers. TCRdb re-called the PCR reads through MiXCR, storing one row per CDR3 protein. Of some 690,000 distinct CDR3 sequences listed, about 60% are singletons. This clonotype has a handful of counts. What it binds is unknown. Study results and limitations: Samples prepared in the same batch strongly co-clustered by F measure. A handful of TRBV segments were significantly more frequent in patients than in controls. TRBV5-6, TRBV5-1 and TRBV20-1 were among these segments. Compared against controls, patients with multiple sclerosis displayed significantly lower normalized Chao1 diversity.

The ends lost 2 bases at V and 2 bases at J; junction bases unmatched: 9. The CDR3 is made up of 17 amino acids. The chain couples TRBV12-3 or TRBV12-4 to TRBJ1-2; 9 bases fit TRBD1. The sequence came from a girl aged 2-10 years with multiple sclerosis. The sequenced sample consisted of blood. The chain's CDR3 is CASSLRGGTGMNYGYTF. The CDR3 DNA is TGTGCCAGCAGTTTAAGGGGGGGGACAGGGATGAACTATGGCTACACCTTC.